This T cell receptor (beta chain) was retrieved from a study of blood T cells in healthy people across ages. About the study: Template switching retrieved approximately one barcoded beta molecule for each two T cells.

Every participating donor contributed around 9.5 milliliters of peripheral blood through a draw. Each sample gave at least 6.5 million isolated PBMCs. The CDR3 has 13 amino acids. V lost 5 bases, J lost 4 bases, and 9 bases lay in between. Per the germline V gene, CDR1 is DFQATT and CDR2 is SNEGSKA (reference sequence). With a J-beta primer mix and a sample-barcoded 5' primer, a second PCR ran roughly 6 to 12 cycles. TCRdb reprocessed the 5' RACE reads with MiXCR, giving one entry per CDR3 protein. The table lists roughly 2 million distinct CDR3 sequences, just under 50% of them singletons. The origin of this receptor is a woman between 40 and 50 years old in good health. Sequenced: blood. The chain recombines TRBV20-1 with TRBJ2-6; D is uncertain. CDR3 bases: TGCAGTGCTTTTTCTGGGGGGGCCAACGTCCTGACTTTC. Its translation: CSAFSGGANVLTF.